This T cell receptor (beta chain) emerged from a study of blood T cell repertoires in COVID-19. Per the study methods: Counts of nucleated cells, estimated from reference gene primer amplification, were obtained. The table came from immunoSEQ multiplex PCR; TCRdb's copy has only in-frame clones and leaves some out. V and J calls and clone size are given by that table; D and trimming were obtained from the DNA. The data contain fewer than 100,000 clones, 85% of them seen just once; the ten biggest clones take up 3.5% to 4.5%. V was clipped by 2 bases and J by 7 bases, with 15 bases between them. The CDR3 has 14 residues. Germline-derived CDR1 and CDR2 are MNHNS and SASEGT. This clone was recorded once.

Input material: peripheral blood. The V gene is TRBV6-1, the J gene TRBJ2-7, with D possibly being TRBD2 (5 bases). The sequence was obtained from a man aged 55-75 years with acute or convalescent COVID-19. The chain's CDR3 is CASSEFGPTGEQYF. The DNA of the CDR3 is TGTGCCAGCAGTGAATTTGGCCCAACGGGAGAGCAGTACTTC.